The 32 T cell receptor beta chains in this list originate from one sample, sequenced in a study of T cells in localized non-small cell lung cancer. Assay used: immunoSEQ multiplex PCR; TCRdb lists only in-frame clones, some missing. Of about 72,000 clones in the sample, approximately 85% are singletons; the top ten hold approximately 13%. The sequenced sample was peripheral blood, obtained before any cancer treatment. The receptors shown here come from a female donor of 60 years or more with stage I lung adenocarcinoma.

This clone was counted a single time. CDR3 in amino acids: CASRGVGYGYTF. The CDR3 bases are TGTGCCAGCAGAGGGGTGGGCTATGGCTACACCTTC. The rearrangement links TRBV14 to TRBJ1-2, with D possibly matching TRBD1 (5 bases). V was clipped by 6 bases and J by 4 bases, with 9 bases between them. Per germline, CDR1 SGHDN and CDR2 FVKESK. The CDR3 is 12 amino acids.

The chain employs TRBV6-1 and TRBJ2-5; D could derive from TRBD1 or TRBD2 (6 bases each). The germline gives CDR1 MNHNS, CDR2 SASEGT. V was cut by 3 bases and J by 2 bases, with 13 bases left in between. The CDR3 is made up of 15 amino acids. This chain's CDR3 is CASSDRGAAQETQYF. CDR3 bases: TGTGCCAGCAGTGATAGGGGGGCAGCTCAAGAGACCCAGTACTTC.

V gene TRBV5-5 combines with J gene TRBJ1-2; TRBD1 might be the D (5 bases). This CDR3 has 14 residues. The V end was cut by 0 bases, the J end by 4 bases, with 10 bases between. Per germline, CDR1 SGHKS and CDR2 YYEKEE (reference sequence). The CDR3 here is CASSLGLGLYGYTF. The CDR3 DNA follows: TGTGCCAGCAGCTTGGGTCTGGGGCTCTATGGCTACACCTTC. The variable domain in full, completed from reference TRBV5-5 and TRBJ1-2, reads DAGVTQSPTHLIKTRGQQVTLRCSPISGHKSVSWYQQVLGQGPQFIFQYYEKEERGRGNFPDRFSARQFPNYSSELNVNALLLGDSALYLCASSLGLGLYGYTFGSGTRLTVV.

This clone has a single count. This chain joins TRBV19 and TRBJ1-1; TRBD1 aligns across 7 bases. V gave up 6 bases and J gave up 4 bases; unmatched junction bases: 8. Germline V lookup: CDR1 LNHDA, CDR2 SQIVND (reference sequence). The CDR3 runs to 14 residues. CDR3 bases: TGTGCCAGTAGACTGACAGGGCCCCGCACTGAAGCTTTCTTT. Translation gives CASRLTGPRTEAFF.

The chain joins TRBV5-1 to TRBJ2-3; D not resolved. Germline assignment: CDR1 SGHRS and CDR2 YFSETQ. The length of the CDR3 is 16 residues. V was pared by 0 bases and J by 3 bases, with 14 bases between. The DNA for the CDR3 is TGCGCCAGCAGCTTGGTCTCAGGTTCTAGAACAGATACGCAGTATTTT. Protein sequence: CASSLVSGSRTDTQYF.

J is TRBJ1-3 and V is TRBV29-1, with D unresolved. Trimming pared 3 bases from V and 0 bases from J, leaving 6 bases between. The CDR3 is made up of 13 amino acids. Germline V gene lookup returns CDR1 SQVTM and CDR2 ANQGSEA. DNA for the CDR3: TGCAGCGTTGAGGTTAGCTCTGGAAACACCATATATTTT. Translated, it gives CSVEVSSGNTIYF. Filled out from reference TRBV29-1 and TRBJ1-3, the complete variable domain reads SAVISQKPSRDICQRGTSLTIQCQVDSQVTMMFWYRQQPGQSLTLIATANQGSEATYESGFVIDKFPISRPNLTFSTLTVSNMSPEDSSIYLCSVEVSSGNTIYFGEGSWLTVV.

V usage is TRBV5-6 and J usage is TRBJ2-6, with D perhaps given as TRBD1 or TRBD2 (5 bases each). The germline gives CDR1 SGHDT, CDR2 YYEEEE. V lost 1 base and J lost 0, with 14 bases in between. This CDR3 has 18 residues. This chain's CDR3 is CASSLPSGTVSGANVLTF. The CDR3 nucleotides read TGTGCCAGCAGCTTGCCTTCTGGGACGGTCTCTGGGGCCAACGTCCTGACTTTC. The whole variable domain, remainder taken from reference TRBV5-6 and TRBJ2-6, is DAGVTQSPTHLIKTRGQQVTLRCSPKSGHDTVSWYQQALGQGPQFIFQYYEEEERQRGNFPDRFSGHQFPNYSSELNVNALLLGDSALYLCASSLPSGTVSGANVLTFGAGSRLTVL.

The genes are TRBV27 and TRBJ1-2; 8 nucleotides line up with TRBD1. V was clipped by 5 bases and J by 11 bases; unmatched bases: 7. Per germline, CDR1 MNHEY and CDR2 SMNVEV (reference sequence). The CDR3 covers 12 residues. CDR3 in amino acids: CASSHGTGVYTF. The CDR3 DNA is TGTGCCAGCAGTCACGGGACAGGAGTATACACCTTC.

The rearrangement joins TRBV6-6 to TRBJ2-7; 10 bases line up with TRBD1. The CDR3 is 14 amino acids. Germline V gives CDR1 MNHNY, CDR2 SVGAGI (reference sequence). Losses at the gene ends were 2 bases for V and 3 bases for J; bases not matched to a gene: 1. DNA of the CDR3: TGTGCCAGCAGTTACGGACAGGGGGGCTACGAGCAGTACTTC. Translated: CASSYGQGGYEQYF.

The V gene is TRBV5-4, the J gene TRBJ2-1; D uncertain. Looked up from germline, CDR1 is SGHNT and CDR2 is YYREEE (reference sequence). The CDR3 is made up of 15 amino acids. V lost 1 base and J 5 bases, leaving 13 bases between the germline ends. CDR3 sequence reads: CASSLSLAFNNEQFF. The CDR3, as DNA: TGTGCCAGCAGCTTGAGTCTGGCTTTTAACAATGAGCAGTTCTTC.

V is TRBV11-2 and J is TRBJ1-1, with D unclear. V lost 5 bases and J 1 base, leaving 11 bases between the germline ends. This CDR3 comprises 14 residues. Germline-derived CDR1 and CDR2 are SGHAT and FQNNGV. DNA of the CDR3: TGTGCCAGCAGCCAAACCCGGGGGAACACTGAAGCTTTCTTT. This gives the protein CASSQTRGNTEAFF.

The V call is TRBV30, the J call TRBJ2-7, with TRBD2 matching 10 bases. Trimming at V came to 2 bases and at J to 5 bases, leaving 18 bases not matched to a gene. The length of the CDR3 is 18 residues. CDR1 and CDR2 (germline): GTSNPN, SVGIG (reference sequence). The CDR3 loop reads CAWSFRPRASGSRNEQYF. CDR3 DNA: TGTGCCTGGAGTTTTAGACCTAGGGCTAGCGGGAGTAGGAACGAGCAGTACTTC.

The chain carries TRBV12-5 and TRBJ2-7, with 12 bases aligning to TRBD1. CDR3 size: 14 residues. V lost 4 bases to trimming and J lost 5 bases; unmatched junction nucleotides: 3. In germline, CDR1 is LGHNT, CDR2 FRNRAP. CDR3: CASGWGQGAHEQYF. The CDR3 coding sequence is TGTGCTAGTGGTTGGGGACAGGGGGCACACGAGCAGTACTTC.

The gene calls are TRBV30 and TRBJ1-6; TRBD1 might be the D (5 bases). Germline V gene data show CDR1 as GTSNPN and CDR2 as SVGIG (reference sequence). The CDR3 runs 14 residues. V lost 5 bases, J lost 4 bases, and 12 bases lay in between. CDR3 DNA sequence: TGTGCCTGGGCTCGAGACAGATATAATTCACCCCTCCACTTT. Encoded protein: CAWARDRYNSPLHF.

This clone was detected a few times. This chain links TRBV2 with TRBJ1-5; D gene unclear. The ends were cut back, 8 bases at V and 3 bases at J, with 11 bases in the middle. The CDR3 totals 13 residues. Germline V gives CDR1 SNHLY, CDR2 FYNNEI. The CDR3 loop is CASGLENNQPQHF. CDR3 nucleotides: TGTGCCAGCGGTCTTGAGAACAATCAGCCCCAGCATTTT.

V gene TRBV6-5 combines with J gene TRBJ1-1; D uncertain. Trimming removed 6 bases from V and 2 bases from J, with 16 bases in between. The CDR3 sequence is 15 residues long. Germline V gene lookup returns CDR1 MNHEY and CDR2 SVGAGI. CDR3 nucleotides: TGTGCCAGCAGGGCTGTTGGCAGAAGCAACACTGAAGCTTTCTTT. It translates to CASRAVGRSNTEAFF.

The chain combines TRBV27 with TRBJ2-7; D might be TRBD2 (5 bases). Trimming removed 5 bases from V and 2 bases from J, with 16 bases in between. Germline CDR1 MNHEY, CDR2 SMNVEV (reference sequence). CDR3 size: 15 residues. CDR3 sequence reads: CASSVSGLPTYEQYF. The CDR3 DNA is TGTGCCAGCAGTGTGAGTGGACTCCCTACCTACGAGCAGTACTTC.

This chain joins TRBV20-1 and TRBJ1-2; D may be TRBD1 (6 bases). This CDR3 contains 11 residues. Trimming pared 0 bases from V and 8 bases from J, leaving 7 bases between. Germline CDR1 is DFQATT and CDR2 is SNEGSKA (reference sequence). The chain's CDR3 is CSAREGGGYTF. The CDR3 DNA is TGCAGTGCTAGAGAAGGGGGAGGCTACACCTTC.

The gene calls are TRBV7-2 and TRBJ1-4, with D hard to call. V was pared by 5 bases and J by 0 bases, with 7 bases between. Per the germline V gene, CDR1 is SGHTA and CDR2 is FQGNSA. CDR3 length equals 14 residues. The CDR3 DNA sequence: TGTGCCAGCAGCGCCACCACAACTAATGAAAAACTGTTTTTT. Amino acids: CASSATTTNEKLFF.

The CDR3 sequence is CASSYSSANNQPQHF. CDR3 DNA sequence: TGTGCCAGCAGTTACTCATCGGCGAACAATCAGCCCCAGCATTTT. V is TRBV6-6 and J is TRBJ1-5; D not resolved. Trimming shortened V by 0 bases and J by 3 bases, and 9 bases separated the two germline ends. The CDR3 has 15 amino acids. Germline CDR1 is MNHNY and CDR2 is SVGAGI (reference sequence).

The chain links TRBV25-1 to TRBJ2-3; no firm D call. The CDR3 loop spans 11 amino acids. V was clipped by 1 base and J by 11 bases, with 7 bases between them. The V gene's germline CDR1 is MGHDK and CDR2 SYGVNS. CDR3 sequence reads: CASSESRRQYF. Written as DNA, the CDR3 is TGTGCCAGCAGTGAATCTCGGAGGCAGTATTTT.

The chain combines TRBV7-6 with TRBJ1-4; the D is unclear. CDR3 length equals 13 residues. The V gene lost 2 bases and the J gene lost 5 bases, with 6 bases spanning the gap. CDR1 SGHVS and CDR2 FNYEAQ come from the germline V gene. CDR3 coding DNA: TGTGCCAGCAGCTTACGGTCAAATGAAAAACTGTTTTTT. Translation: CASSLRSNEKLFF. The variable domain in full, completed from reference TRBV7-6 and TRBJ1-4, reads GAGVSQSPRYKVTKRGQDVALRCDPISGHVSLYWYRQALGQGPEFLTYFNYEAQQDKSGLPNDRFSAERPEGSISTLTIQRTEQRDSAMYRCASSLRSNEKLFFGSGTQLSVL.

The chain recombines TRBV5-1 with TRBJ2-5; 15 bases map to TRBD2. Germline CDR1 reads SGHRS; CDR2 reads YFSETQ. There are 16 residues in the CDR3. J gave up 5 bases and V 3 bases, and 5 bases lay outside the gene matches. The CDR3 nucleotides read TGCGCCAGCAGCTCGGGACTAGCGGGAGGAGGGGAGACCCAGTACTTC. Protein: CASSSGLAGGGETQYF.

The rearrangement uses TRBV5-4 and TRBJ2-7; 9 nucleotides line up with TRBD1. The CDR3 extends over 15 amino acids. Trimming took 3 bases from V and 5 from J; bases not matched to a gene: 9. The V gene's germline CDR1 is SGHNT and CDR2 YYREEE (reference sequence). CDR3 sequence (DNA): TGTGCCAGCAGCTCCCCGGGACAGGGTGTCAACGAGCAGTACTTC. This sequence encodes CASSSPGQGVNEQYF.

J is TRBJ2-1 and V is TRBV5-1, with TRBD2 matching over 8 bases. This CDR3 comprises 15 residues. J was trimmed by 10 bases and V by 0 bases; bases with no gene match: 9. CDR1 and CDR2 (germline): SGHRS, YFSETQ. CDR3 residues: CASSLGGRGEGEQFF. In DNA, the CDR3 is TGCGCCAGCAGCTTGGGTGGGCGGGGGGAAGGAGAGCAGTTCTTC.

The chain is built from TRBV19 and TRBJ2-7; unclear D gene. The CDR3 extends over 15 amino acids. CDR1 and CDR2 (germline): LNHDA, SQIVND (reference sequence). Trimming pared 3 bases from V and 0 bases from J, leaving 12 bases between. For the CDR3, the DNA is TGTGCCAGTAGTATTGAGATTACCCGCTCCTACGAGCAGTACTTC. Translating it yields CASSIEITRSYEQYF.

The chain combines TRBV5-4 with TRBJ2-2; D is ambiguous. The V end was cut by 5 bases, the J end by 0 bases, with 11 bases between. The CDR3 is 15 residues long. From germline, CDR1 is SGHNT and CDR2 YYREEE (reference sequence). The DNA of the CDR3 is TGTGCCAGCAGTCCTCGGAACGCGAACACCGGGGAGCTGTTTTTT. This codes for CASSPRNANTGELFF. The complete variable domain, with remaining parts taken from reference TRBV5-4 and TRBJ2-2, reads ETGVTQSPTHLIKTRGQQVTLRCSSQSGHNTVSWYQQALGQGPQFIFQYYREEENGRGNFPPRFSGLQFPNYSSELNVNALELDDSALYLCASSPRNANTGELFFGEGSRLTVL.

The V call is TRBV27, the J call TRBJ2-7; no definite D call. The CDR3 loop spans 11 amino acids. The V end lost 5 bases, the J end lost 3 bases, and 5 bases lay between the germline ends. Germline lookup yields CDR1 MNHEY and CDR2 SMNVEV (reference sequence). The CDR3 DNA sequence: TGTGCCAGCAGTCGCTTCTACGAGCAGTACTTC. Its translation is CASSRFYEQYF.

This chain connects TRBV27 to TRBJ1-1; 8 positions match TRBD1. V shed 5 bases, J shed 11 bases, and the junction held 7 bases outside the gene matches. The germline gives CDR1 MNHEY, CDR2 SMNVEV (reference sequence). CDR3 length equals 12 residues. The DNA for the CDR3 is TGTGCCAGCAGTACAGGGGGTAGTCGGGCTTTCTTT. It is translated as CASSTGGSRAFF.

This chain links TRBV19 with TRBJ1-1; the D is unclear. Germline V gives CDR1 LNHDA, CDR2 SQIVND (reference sequence). The CDR3 runs 15 residues. The germline V and J ends were trimmed by 5 bases and 1 base, with 14 bases remaining between them. This chain's CDR3 is CASSPRPDGNTEAFF. The CDR3 bases are TGTGCCAGTAGTCCCCGACCGGACGGGAACACTGAAGCTTTCTTT. Based on the CDR3 plus reference TRBV19 and TRBJ1-1, the full variable domain is DGGITQSPKYLFRKEGQNVTLSCEQNLNHDAMYWYRQDPGQGLRLIYYSQIVNDFQKGDIAEGYSVSREKKESFPLTVTSAQKNPTAFYLCASSPRPDGNTEAFFGQGTRLTVV.

This chain uses TRBV14 with TRBJ2-7; D possibly uses TRBD1 or TRBD2 (6 bases each). Germline V gives CDR1 SGHDN, CDR2 FVKESK. The CDR3 is made up of 15 amino acids. V was shortened by 4 bases and J by 0 bases, with 13 bases between the two germline ends. The CDR3 loop is CASSPRGGSSYEQYF. CDR3 in DNA: TGTGCCAGCAGCCCGCGAGGGGGGAGCTCCTACGAGCAGTACTTC.

This clone was seen just once. The J gene is TRBJ1-1, the V gene TRBV7-2, with 8 bases identical to TRBD1. This CDR3 has 16 residues. The V and J ends lost 1 base and 0 bases, in that order; junction bases with no gene match: 4. Germline CDR1 reads SGHTA; CDR2 reads FQGNSA. The CDR3 nucleotides read TGTGCCAGCAGCTTAGGCTCGGACAGGGTGAACACTGAAGCTTTCTTT. Translating gives CASSLGSDRVNTEAFF.